The TCR beta chain described here comes from a study of shared clonotypes between healthy human individuals. Germline CDR1 SEHNR, CDR2 FQNEAQ (reference sequence). V lost 3 bases and J 5 bases, leaving 8 bases between the germline ends. The CDR3 is 12 amino acids. The naive CD8 fraction comprised CD45RO-negative cells positively selected for CCR7 and excluded terminally differentiated effector memory CD45RA+ cells. Generated by immunoSEQ multiplex PCR, the TCRdb table keeps only in-frame clones and is missing some. The profile shows 750,000 to 1,000,000 clones, 92% of them singletons. The sequenced material came from naive CD8+ T cells sorted from blood. This chain connects TRBV7-9 to TRBJ2-7; D not resolved. The receptor comes from a man in his thirties or forties in good health. Written as DNA, the CDR3 is TGTGCCAGCAGCTTTTTGCTCCACGAGCAGTACTTC. This translates into CASSFLLHEQYF.